These 3 T cell receptor beta chains originate from one sample sequenced in a study of blood T cell repertoires in COVID-19. The protocol was immunoSEQ multiplex PCR, while the TCRdb copy is restricted to in-frame clones and leaves out a portion. The data show 150,000 to 200,000 clones, 70% to 90% seen once. Input material: peripheral blood. Receptor source: a man in his sixties with active or convalescent COVID-19.

The chain carries TRBV15 and TRBJ2-2, with D hard to call. There are 15 residues in the CDR3. The germline V gene has CDR1 LNHNV and CDR2 YYDKDF (reference sequence). The ends were cut back, 0 bases at V and 6 bases at J, with 11 bases in the middle. The CDR3 nucleotides are TGTGCCACCAGCAGAGACAGGATTGGCGCCGGGGAGCTGTTTTTT. This translates into CATSRDRIGAGELFF.

The V and J genes are TRBV5-8 and TRBJ1-2, with a weak D call TRBD1 (5 bases). Germline CDR1 and CDR2: SGHTS and YDEGEE. The CDR3 loop spans 13 amino acids. V lost 1 base to trimming and J lost 5 bases, with 9 bases between them. The chain's CDR3 is CASSLLGTYGYTF. For the CDR3, the DNA is TGTGCCAGCAGCTTGTTGGGGACTTATGGCTACACCTTC.

The J gene is TRBJ2-7, the V gene TRBV4-1; D might be TRBD1 (6 bases). Germline CDR1 reads MGHRA; CDR2 reads YSYEKL. V was shortened by 1 base and J by 1 base, with 11 bases between the two germline ends. The CDR3 runs 15 residues. The CDR3 is CASSQGGRGSYEQYF. The CDR3 coding sequence is TGCGCCAGCAGCCAAGGGGGCAGGGGATCCTACGAGCAGTACTTC.